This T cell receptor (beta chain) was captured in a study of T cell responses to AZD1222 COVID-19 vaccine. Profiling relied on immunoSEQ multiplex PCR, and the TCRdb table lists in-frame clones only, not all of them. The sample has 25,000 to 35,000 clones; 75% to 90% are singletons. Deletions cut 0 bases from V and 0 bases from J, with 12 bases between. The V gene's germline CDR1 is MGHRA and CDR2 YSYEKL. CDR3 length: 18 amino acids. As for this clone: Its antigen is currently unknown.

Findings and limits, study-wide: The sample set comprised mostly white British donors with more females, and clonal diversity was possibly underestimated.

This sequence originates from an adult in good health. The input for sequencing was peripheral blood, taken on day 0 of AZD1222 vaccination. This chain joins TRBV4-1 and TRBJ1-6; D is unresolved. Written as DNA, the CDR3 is TGCGCCAGCAGCCAAGATCGCGTCGGCAGCTCCTATAATTCACCCCTCCACTTT. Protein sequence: CASSQDRVGSSYNSPLHF.